These T cell receptor beta chains were read from a single sample in a study of control samples from healthy donors and cancer patients. Clones were read by immunoSEQ multiplex PCR, and TCRdb kept only the in-frame ones, dropping some. The sample carries fewer than 90,000 clones, around nine tenths recorded once. The specimen was blood. The receptors were sampled from a woman in her forties or fifties in good health. Each CDR3 is given with its conserved first and last residue. D genes are given only for firm matches. Not every row has a clone size; where given, it reads once, few, many or a size class.

TRBJ1-6 TRBV6-6 NA NA TGTGCCAGCAGTGGGGAAGGGTATAATTCACCCCTCCACTTT CASSGEGYNSPLHF
TRBJ2-2 TRBV19 NA NA TGTGCCAGTAGTCTAATGACCGGGGAGCTGTTTTTT CASSLMTGELFF
TRBJ2-3 TRBV6-5 NA NA TGTGCCACCAAGGACAGATTTCTTAGCACAGATACGCAGTATTTT CATKDRFLSTDTQYF
TRBJ2-7 TRBV5-4 TRBD1 NA TGTGCCAGCAGCTTGGCCCTCAGACAGGGACCGTACGAGCAGTACTTC CASSLALRQGPYEQYF
TRBJ1-3 TRBV12-3/TRBV12-4 NA once TGTGCCAGCACCCTCCCCCACTTAAACACCATATATTTT CASTLPHLNTIYF
TRBJ2-2 TRBV13 TRBD2 NA TGTGCCAGCAGCTTAGTTTCTGGGACTAGCGGGGCGAACACCGGGGAGCTGTTTTTT CASSLVSGTSGANTGELFF
TRBJ1-1 TRBV3-1/TRBV3-2 NA NA TGTGCCAGCAGCCAAGACGCAACCTCGGCGGGTAAAGCTTTCTTT CASSQDATSAGKAFF
TRBJ1-5 TRBV6-4 TRBD1 NA TGTGCCAGCAGGGGGGGATCGGGACAGGAACTAAATCAGCCCCAGCATTTT CASRGGSGQELNQPQHF
TRBJ2-5 TRBV21-1 NA NA TGTGCCAGCAGCTCCCGGGCCGTATACCAAGAGACCCAGTACTTC CASSSRAVYQETQYF
TRBJ2-3 TRBV15 NA NA TGTGCCACCAGCAGAGAAACCTCGTGGGGCGTAGATACGCAGTATTTT CATSRETSWGVDTQYF
TRBJ2-7 TRBV10-2 NA NA TGCGCCAGCAGTGAGTCCTACAGAGCCTACGAGCAGTACTTC CASSESYRAYEQYF
TRBJ1-1 TRBV30 NA NA TGTGCCTGGAGCAGGGGAATCACTGAAGCTTTCTTT CAWSRGITEAFF
TRBJ1-4 TRBV6-5 NA NA TGTGCCGCAATGAATCTCTCGAATGAAAAACTGTTTTTT CAAMNLSNEKLFF
TRBJ1-6 TRBV4-1 NA NA TGCGCCAGCAGCCGCCCAGGATACAGTACACCCCTCCACTTT CASSRPGYSTPLHF
TRBJ1-6 TRBV6-1 NA NA TGTGCCAGCAGTGATTACGGGTATAATTCACCCCTCCACTTT CASSDYGYNSPLHF
TRBJ2-2 TRBV9 TRBD1 NA TGTGCCAGCAGCGTAGCGGGACAGGGGAGCACCGGGGAGCTGTTTTTT CASSVAGQGSTGELFF
TRBJ2-7 TRBV6-6 TRBD1 NA TGTGCCAGCAGTTACTCGAGGTCACAGGGGGTCTACGAGCAGTACTTC CASSYSRSQGVYEQYF
TRBJ1-5 TRBV19 NA NA TGTGCCAGTGATATGGGTTTCCAGCCCCAGCATTTT CASDMGFQPQHF
TRBJ1-3 TRBV2 NA NA TGTGCCAGCGCCCGAAGCCTCTCTGGAAACACCATATATTTT CASARSLSGNTIYF
TRBJ1-6 TRBV1 NA NA TGCACCAGCAGCCAACACTTCCATAATTCACCCCTCCACTTT CTSSQHFHNSPLHF
TRBJ2-5 TRBV5-1 NA NA TGCGCCAGCAGCCAACAGGGGGGGCAAGAGACCCAGTACTTC CASSQQGGQETQYF
TRBJ2-1 TRBV19 TRBD1 NA TGTGCCAGTAGACGAGGGGGCACGGGCAATGAGCAGTTCTTC CASRRGGTGNEQFF
TRBJ2-3 TRBV27 NA NA TGTGCCAGCAGTTTTTCGGATACGCAGTATTTT CASSFSDTQYF
TRBJ1-3 TRBV11-2 NA medium-sized TGTGCCAGCAGCTCCTGGGAACTCTTCTCTGGAAACACCATATATTTT CASSSWELFSGNTIYF
TRBJ1-1 TRBV13 NA once TGTGCCAGCAGCCAAACGGGACGAAAGAACACTGAAGCTTTCTTT CASSQTGRKNTEAFF
TRBJ1-2 TRBV6-1 NA NA TGTGCCAGCAGTGAAGGGGGCGTACAGTCCTATGGCTACACCTTC CASSEGGVQSYGYTF
TRBJ1-4 TRBV5-8 NA NA TGTGCCAGCAGCCCAAGTTATGCAACTAATGAAAAACTGTTTTTT CASSPSYATNEKLFF
TRBJ1-2 TRBV5-5 NA NA TGTGCCAGCAGCCCCTACGACGCGGATGGCTACACCTTC CASSPYDADGYTF
TRBJ2-1 TRBV14 NA once TGTGCCAGCAGCCAAGGAATCGGGGATGAGCAGTTCTTC CASSQGIGDEQFF
TRBJ1-5 TRBV7-9 TRBD1 NA TGTGCCAGCAGCCGCGGACAGGGGGCCGGGGGCAATCAGCCCCAGCATTTT CASSRGQGAGGNQPQHF
TRBJ1-2 TRBV5-1 NA NA TGCGCCAGCAGCTCTGAGGGGGGGTATGGCTACACCTTC CASSSEGGYGYTF
TRBJ2-5 TRBV2 TRBD2 NA TGTGCCAGCAGAAAATTATCCGGACTAGCGGAGCAAGAGACCCAGTACTTC CASRKLSGLAEQETQYF
TRBJ1-4 TRBV7-9 NA NA TGTGCCAGCAGCTTAGATTATGGGCAGGAAAAACTGTTTTTT CASSLDYGQEKLFF
TRBJ1-1 TRBV3-1/TRBV3-2 NA NA TGTGCCAGCAGCCAAGCCTGGGGCTCTGAAGCTTTCTTT CASSQAWGSEAFF
TRBJ1-5 TRBV4-1 NA NA TGCGCCAGCAGCCAAGTATCGGATCAGCCCCAGCATTTT CASSQVSDQPQHF
TRBJ1-5 TRBV19 NA NA TGTGCCAGTAGTATAGGGCGGGATCAGCCCCAGCATTTT CASSIGRDQPQHF
TRBJ2-5 TRBV7-9 TRBD1 once TGTGCCAGCAGCTTAGCAGGGGGCGAGACCCAGTACTTC CASSLAGGETQYF
TRBJ1-2 TRBV3-1/TRBV3-2 TRBD1 NA TGTGCCAGCAGACACAAACAGGGGGGCGGCTACACCTTC CASRHKQGGGYTF
TRBJ1-2 TRBV19 TRBD1 NA TGTGCCAGTAGTGGTCTGACAGGGGATGTTAGCTATGGCTACACCTTC CASSGLTGDVSYGYTF
TRBJ1-1 TRBV5-1 NA NA TGCGCCAGCAGCTTGGAAGGGGGAGGCACTGAAGCTTTCTTT CASSLEGGGTEAFF
TRBJ2-3 TRBV2 NA NA TGTGCCAGCAGACGGACAGCGGGGTCTAGCACAGATACGCAGTATTTT CASRRTAGSSTDTQYF